These 16 T cell receptor beta chains share one sample of origin, sequenced in a study of T cells in Graves' hyperthyroidism and ophthalmopathy. Authors of the study amplified TCR beta CDR3 regions from RNA transcripts. The HTBI primer set served for first-round RT-PCR of the TCR CDR3. Each CDR3 protein is one row after TCRdb ran MiXCR on the multiplex PCR reads. The sample has some 530,000 distinct CDR3 sequences; roughly 23% are singletons. Specimen: blood. These receptor sequences come from a woman in her seventies with Graves' ophthalmopathy.

The chain recombines TRBV20-1 with TRBJ2-1; 11 nucleotides align to TRBD2. This CDR3 contains 14 residues. V dropped 3 bases and J dropped 9; count of bases not matched to a gene: 7. Looked up from germline, CDR1 is DFQATT and CDR2 is SNEGSKA (reference sequence). The chain's CDR3 is CSASPGLAVGEQFF. CDR3 in DNA: TGCAGTGCTAGCCCGGGACTAGCGGTCGGTGAGCAGTTCTTC.

The chain uses TRBV6-1 and TRBJ2-2, with TRBD2 matching over 7 bases. The CDR3 has 18 residues. V lost 1 base, J lost 0 bases, and 8 bases stayed unmatched. Germline V gene sequence: CDR1 MNHNS, CDR2 SASEGT. This chain's CDR3 is CASSEVGWSGANTGELFF. The CDR3 DNA follows: TGTGCCAGCAGTGAAGTGGGGTGGAGCGGGGCGAACACCGGGGAGCTGTTTTTT.

This clonotype was counted only a few times. The V gene is TRBV3-1, the J gene TRBJ2-2; D is unresolved. Trimming shortened V by 4 bases and J by 2 bases, and 11 bases separated the two germline ends. The germline V gene has CDR1 LGHDT and CDR2 YNNKEL (reference sequence). The CDR3 loop spans 15 amino acids. In DNA form, the CDR3 reads TGTGCCAGCAGCCGAGGCTACGGCAACACCGGGGAGCTGTTTTTT. Translating it yields CASSRGYGNTGELFF.

This chain uses TRBV5-1 with TRBJ1-1; 9 nucleotides agree with TRBD1. The CDR3 runs to 13 residues. The germline gives CDR1 SGHRS, CDR2 YFSETQ. Trimming cost V 0 bases and J 7 bases; bases outside gene matches: 1. The CDR3 region has the DNA TGCGCCAGCAGCTTGGGGACAGGGGATGAAGCTTTCTTT. It is translated as CASSLGTGDEAFF.

Only a few counts were recorded for this clonotype. The genes are TRBV5-1 and TRBJ1-2; no reliable D call. The CDR3 covers 16 residues. CDR1 is SGHRS, CDR2 YFSETQ, per germline. V shed 0 bases and J shed 4 bases, with 16 bases lying between them. CDR3: CASSLDPRQTFYGYTF. DNA for the CDR3: TGCGCCAGCAGCTTGGACCCACGACAAACCTTCTATGGCTACACCTTC.

The sample holds a few counts of this clonotype. The V and J genes are TRBV7-2 and TRBJ2-5; D perhaps matches TRBD2 (5 bases). The germline CDR1 and CDR2 sequences are SGHTA and FQGNSA. With 4 bases removed from V and 8 bases from J, the gap between germline ends came to 20 bases. The CDR3 has 15 residues. CDR3 amino acids: CASSSTRLKGLTQYF. In DNA form, the CDR3 reads TGTGCCAGCAGCTCTACTAGGCTAAAGGGTCTTACCCAGTACTTC.

The V gene is TRBV9, the J gene TRBJ2-2; 7 positions match TRBD1. The length of the CDR3 is 16 residues. From germline, CDR1 is SGDLS and CDR2 YYNGEE. V shed 4 bases, J shed 0 bases, and the junction held 6 bases outside the gene matches. The DNA of the CDR3 is TGTGCCAGCAGCTCGGGACAGCTAACGAACACCGGGGAGCTGTTTTTT. As protein: CASSSGQLTNTGELFF.

The chain links TRBV10-3 to TRBJ1-1, with D unresolved. Between the trimmed V and J ends, which lost 0 bases and 1 base, there was a span of 9 bases. Germline CDR1 is ENHRY and CDR2 is SYGVKD. The CDR3 contains 15 residues. The CDR3 bases are TGTGCCATCAGTGAGTCTGGCAGCACGAACACTGAAGCTTTCTTT. Translated: CAISESGSTNTEAFF.

J is TRBJ2-1 and V is TRBV30; maybe TRBD2 (6 bases). Deletions cut 7 bases from V and 3 bases from J, with 19 bases between. Germline V lookup: CDR1 GTSNPN, CDR2 SVGIG (reference sequence). The CDR3 is made up of 15 amino acids. The CDR3 region is CASSPGGGIYNEQFF. The DNA of the CDR3 is TGTGCCTCCTCGCCCGGGGGAGGCATCTACAATGAGCAGTTCTTC.

The CDR3: CSAPDRAAKNIQYF. CDR3 nucleotide sequence: TGCAGTGCTCCCGACAGGGCAGCCAAAAACATTCAGTACTTC. The chain joins TRBV20-1 to TRBJ2-4; 7 nucleotides align to TRBD1. CDR3 length equals 14 residues. Germline V gene sequence: CDR1 DFQATT, CDR2 SNEGSKA (reference sequence). J was trimmed by 0 bases and V by 5 bases; bases with no gene match: 4.

The rearrangement joins TRBV12-5 to TRBJ1-5; possible D gene TRBD1, 6 bases. Trimming pared 5 bases from V and 3 bases from J, leaving 11 bases between. CDR1 LGHNT and CDR2 FRNRAP come from the germline V gene. The CDR3 consists of 14 residues. The CDR3 region has the DNA TGTGCTAGTGGTATCGGGACACTCAATCAGCCCCAGCATTTT. Translated, it gives CASGIGTLNQPQHF.

With respect to this clonotype: A read error may produce the germline difference seen at one junction end. The J gene is TRBJ1-1, the V gene TRBV7-2; 8 bases agree with TRBD1. The CDR3 covers 13 residues. Germline values: CDR1 SGHTA, CDR2 FQGNSA. The CDR3 nucleotides read TGCGCCAGCAGCCAACAACAGGGGGCTGAAGCTTTCTTT. Protein: CASSQQQGAEAFF.

This clonotype occurred many times. The chain employs TRBV7-9 and TRBJ2-3, with 10 bases identical to TRBD2. The CDR3 covers 20 residues. V trimming: 3 bases; J trimming: 4 bases; junction bases outside the gene matches: 19. CDR1 is SEHNR, CDR2 FQNEAQ, per germline (reference sequence). In DNA form, the CDR3 reads TGTGCCAGCAGCTTCGGAAATTGGGGGCTAGCGGGAGCGGTCGCAGATACGCAGTATTTT. Residues: CASSFGNWGLAGAVADTQYF.

As to this clonotype: A much larger clone is a single base away; this may be a read error. This chain uses TRBV28 with TRBJ1-6; 8 bases map to TRBD1. Looked up from germline, CDR1 is MDHEN and CDR2 is SYDVKM. The CDR3 has 15 residues. Trimming cost V 8 bases and J 8 bases; bases outside gene matches: 11. Written as DNA, the CDR3 is TGTGCCAGCGGTGCACCACAGGGGGTCCATTCACCCCTCCACTTT. This translates into CASGAPQGVHSPLHF.

J is TRBJ2-3 and V is TRBV19, with 8 bases lining up with TRBD2. Looked up from germline, CDR1 is LNHDA and CDR2 is SQIVND (reference sequence). This CDR3 region has 15 residues. J lost 5 bases, V lost 3 bases, and 7 bases had no gene match. The CDR3 DNA follows: TGTGCCAGTAGTATTTCAGCGGGAGATATAGATACGCAGTATTTT. Protein sequence: CASSISAGDIDTQYF.

This clonotype was recorded a few times. The V and J genes are TRBV5-1 and TRBJ1-4; D might be TRBD1 (5 bases). This CDR3 is 17 amino acids long. CDR1 and CDR2 (germline): SGHRS, YFSETQ. V was shortened by 0 bases and J by 3 bases, with 15 bases between the two germline ends. The CDR3 loop is CASSLEVRGSANEKLFF. The CDR3 region has the DNA TGCGCCAGCAGCTTGGAGGTGAGGGGTTCGGCTAATGAAAAACTGTTTTTT.